This T cell receptor beta chain originates from a study of PD-1 blockade in classical Hodgkin lymphoma (dated by TCRdb to about 2020). Regarding the complete study: Nivolumab dosing was 3 mg/kg intravenously every 2 weeks, continuing until either disease progression or unacceptable toxicity. To define a peripheral blood immune signature of response to PD-1 blockade in classical Hodgkin lymphoma, the study combined TCR beta sequencing with CyTOF.

Overall study results and their limits: The study covered only a single clinical trial cohort, and the causes of the repertoire differences, possibly disease activity or prior therapy, were still not defined. Diversity was lower in patients who began nivolumab less than 1 year after ASCT, so these patients were left out of later analyses to avoid confounding by immune reconstitution. CD4+ but not CD8+ TCR diversity rose significantly by C4D1 (p=0.0027 vs p=0.16), most apparent in complete responders (p=0.02). Among trial patients, those achieving complete response had baseline diversity similar to that of newly diagnosed patients, while diversity was significantly lower in partial responders and progressors. Newly diagnosed patients were reported to have lower baseline TCR diversity than healthy donors, and relapsed/refractory patients were reported to have lower baseline TCR diversity still.

Per the publication, the time point label means: cycle 2 day 1 (C2D1) of nivolumab. Every trial patient had relapsed after autologous stem cell transplantation, and cohorts A, B and C differed in prior brentuximab vedotin exposure. A total of roughly 57 patients with relapsed/refractory classical Hodgkin lymphoma made up the trial cohort, and each patient's best overall response was complete response, partial response or progressive disease. In the multi-cohort phase II CheckMate 205 trial, trial patients received single-agent nivolumab. An independent review committee assessed best overall response using the 2007 International Working Group response criteria. Trial PBMCs were obtained immediately prior to nivolumab initiation (C1D1) and on therapy at cycle 2 day 1 and cycle 4 day 1. Peripheral blood was collected in 8 mL Vacutainer Cell Preparation Tubes, from which PBMCs were isolated by centrifugation and then cryopreserved.

Including cysteine and phenylalanine, the CDR3 has 16 amino acids. The DNA shown is the 48-base CDR3, in frame from base 1. For CDR1 and CDR2, the germline V gene lists SNHLY and FYNNEI. Between the V and J ends, shortened by 0 bases and 4 bases respectively, the junction contains 13 bases. Concerning this clone itself: Its antigen target is currently unknown. One base away there is no much larger clone; base qualities are not given.

The Qiagen DNeasy kit was used to extract genomic DNA both from unsorted PBMCs and from the negatively selected CD4+ and CD8+ fractions. TCR beta CDR3 regions were amplified by immunoSEQ multiplex PCR using primers annealing to V and J segments. Amplification bias was minimized using a synthetic immune receptor repertoire, and residual bias was removed computationally after sequencing. The paper's data handling went like this. Repertoire diversity was quantified as the Shannon entropy index using custom Python scripts. Unsorted, CD4+ and CD8+ repertoires were analyzed separately, except in combined analyses where CD4+ and CD8+ sequences were merged in silico. Clonal expansion was defined as at least a 2-fold frequency increase after treatment relative to C1D1, with a pseudocount of 0.5 for undetected baseline clones. Clones with 0 or 1 copy at C1D1 were defined as singleton clones, while clones with 2 or more copies were defined as non-singleton clones. Clones expanded in unsorted samples were assigned a CD4+, CD8+ or unknown annotation through matching of protein sequences in sorted samples from the same patient. Wilcoxon tests on paired samples were used to test diversity changes from C1D1 to C4D1. Drawn from immuneACCESS, this table holds only the in-frame rearrangements with V and J called that TCRdb kept. Clones are partly lost; checked studies trace under half to an unresolved V gene and leave the rest unexplained. V, J and clone size reflect that table, while D and trimming were determined from the DNA. This sample gives tens of thousands of clones in total; around 89% of them show up just once. Roughly 5% of the sample is held by the ten biggest clonotypes.

The sequences come from peripheral blood mononuclear cells (PBMCs), collected before the second cycle of nivolumab. This receptor was taken from a human donor with classical Hodgkin lymphoma. The chain is made from TRBV2 and TRBJ2-1; possibly the D gene is TRBD2, per 5 matching bases. For the CDR3, the sequence is CASSEARGLLYNEQFF. The bases are TGTGCCAGCAGTGAAGCCAGAGGACTGCTTTACAATGAGCAGTTCTTC.